The following is a TCR beta chain sequence with its context. With random hexamers, roughly 0.5 to 1 ug RNA was reverse transcribed. With immunoSEQ multiplex PCR, TCR beta CDR3 was amplified across 54 Vbeta and 13 Jbeta. TCRdb redid the calling of the immunoSEQ multiplex PCR reads with MiXCR, one entry per CDR3 protein. Found here are over 140,000 distinct CDR3 sequences, about 95% of them singletons; the top ten hold about 0.14%. The data belong to a study of CD8 T cells in Susac syndrome. At the level of the study: The sequenced Susac syndrome patients included about six who had clinically active disease and eight or nine who were in remission.

Each Susac syndrome patient had definite or probable disease by recently defined criteria. Bulk CD8+ and CD4+ cells came from magnetic negative isolation; CD8+ TEMRA by FACS. The sample comprised CD4+ T cells from PBMCs. The TCR comes from a human donor with Susac syndrome.

The CDR3 bases are TGCAGTACGGGCGGTGGGGACAGGGTTCCCCAAGATACGCAGTATTTT. Residues: CSTGGGDRVPQDTQYF. V gene TRBV20-1 combines with J gene TRBJ2-3, with 9 nucleotides matching TRBD1. This CDR3 has 16 amino acids. Trimming removed 8 bases from V and 5 bases from J; junction bases left unmatched: 17. Germline CDR1 and CDR2: DFQATT and SNEGSKA (reference sequence).